The rows below give T cell receptor beta chains drawn from one sample of a study of cytomegalovirus exposure and HLA in healthy donors. Assay used: immunoSEQ multiplex PCR; TCRdb lists only in-frame clones, some missing. This repertoire shows about 57,000 clones, roughly four fifths found once; its top ten account for approximately 4.3%. Sample: PBMCs. The receptors shown here come from a man aged 25 to 45 in good health and CMV-seronegative. Both conserved end residues are part of each CDR3. The order of the fields is V gene, clone size, J gene, CDR3 protein. Only some rows state a clone size, as once, few, many or a class for expanded clones.

>TRBV27|NA|TRBJ2-3
CASSPQAFVDTQYF
>TRBV25-1|NA|TRBJ1-1
CASKSPGVTEAFF
>TRBV18|NA|TRBJ2-1
CASSPTLAGGANEQFF
>TRBV5-1|few|TRBJ2-7
CASSSPTQGADEQYF
>TRBV6-5|NA|TRBJ1-3
CASSSAGSGNTIYF
>TRBV27|NA|TRBJ1-6
CASIGQGSLSSLNSPLHF
>TRBV5-6|NA|TRBJ2-7
CASSPGQGWAYEQYF
>TRBV28|NA|TRBJ1-5
CASSGGKEPQHF
>TRBV6-5|NA|TRBJ2-1
CASSYGGGSYNEQFF
>TRBV4-1|NA|NA
CASSQGGQPRQFYEQYF
>TRBV4-1|NA|TRBJ1-1
CASSSGQTNTEAFF
>TRBV4-1|NA|TRBJ1-2
CASSLPGLQGDGYTF
>TRBV14|NA|TRBJ1-1
CASSQDRTNTEAFF
>TRBV11-2|NA|TRBJ2-3
CASSSFEGNTDTQYF
>TRBV27|NA|TRBJ2-7
CASAVGGVLSYEQYF
>TRBV6-5|NA|TRBJ2-1
CASSARTEFNEQFF
>TRBV7-9|NA|TRBJ1-4
CASSSGGSLYEKLFF
>TRBV5-1|few|TRBJ1-1
CASSLTGSTEAFF
>TRBV11-2|NA|TRBJ2-7
CASSTSGGAYEQYF
>TRBV7-2|NA|TRBJ1-1
CASSTKPDTEAFF
>TRBV5-1|NA|TRBJ2-2
CASSTGQANTGELFF
>TRBV9|NA|TRBJ2-4
CASSVGGSGSKNIQYF
>TRBV12-5|NA|TRBJ2-3
CASVRQDRHTDTQYF
>TRBV9|NA|TRBJ2-1
CASSVEGTQREQFF
>TRBV6-6|NA|TRBJ2-5
CASSMDSQETQYF
>TRBV2|NA|TRBJ2-7
CASSVGRASDEQYF
>TRBV7-9|NA|TRBJ2-7
CASSPRDRAYEQYF
>TRBV6-5|NA|TRBJ1-1
CASSYSPYPEAFF
>TRBV27|NA|TRBJ2-7
CASSFRGWDEQYF
>TRBV7-2|NA|TRBJ2-3
CASSLGGQLDTQYF
>TRBV6-5|NA|TRBJ1-5
CASSRGTGGDQPQHF
>TRBV7-8|medium-sized|TRBJ2-3
CASSLERGSTDTQYF
>TRBV6-4|once|TRBJ2-3
CASSPGGGSTDTQYF
>TRBV6-6|NA|TRBJ2-5
CASSYRASRETQYF
>TRBV10-3|NA|TRBJ1-1
CAISETSQGQTEAFF
>TRBV7-2|once|TRBJ1-1
CASSDPGQGKVDEAFF
>TRBV7-9|NA|TRBJ1-6
CASSLRGESPLHF
>TRBV6-5|NA|TRBJ2-7
CASSYFREGYEQYF
>TRBV27|NA|TRBJ1-4
CASSSGQGEKLFF
>TRBV29-1|NA|TRBJ2-7
CSGGSDYAQYF
>TRBV9|NA|TRBJ2-2
CASSVGGGATGELFF
>TRBV5-8|NA|TRBJ2-2
CASSSFGQGLSGELFF
>TRBV5-4|NA|TRBJ2-7
CASSLPEARSYEQYF
>TRBV2|NA|TRBJ1-5
CASSELTGPNQPQHF
>TRBV27|NA|TRBJ2-1
CASSLGGEYEQFF
>TRBV5-6|NA|TRBJ1-2
CASSLGQGRGYTF
>TRBV7-6|NA|TRBJ2-1
CASSLRGDNEQFF
>TRBV7-9|NA|TRBJ2-2
CASSLVSGSVDTGELFF
>TRBV15|NA|TRBJ2-7
CATSRDSFYDSGGGEQYF